These 16 T cell receptor beta chains share one sample of origin, sequenced in a study of human T cells and chemical hapten exposure. TCRdb redid the calling of the RACE reads with MiXCR, one entry per CDR3 protein. The table lists some 180,000 distinct CDR3 sequences, around 24% of them singletons, with over 6.5% in the top ten. Time point meaning: patch test 1, 2 weeks after DPC sensitization. Sample treatment: therapeutic diphenylcyclopropenone sensitization with weekly scalp DPC. The input for sequencing was whole blood, taken in connection with sensitization to the hapten diphenylcyclopropenone (DPC). These receptors originate from a woman in her forties or fifties with alopecia areata. Some clones in this sample may be carry-over from other donors' samples.

The table lists this clonotype with a few counts. J is TRBJ2-5 and V is TRBV29-1, with 10 bases identical to TRBD1. This CDR3 comprises 16 residues. V lost 0 bases, J lost 3 bases, and 7 bases stayed unmatched. In germline, CDR1 is SQVTM, CDR2 ANQGSEA. In nucleotides, the CDR3 is TGCAGCGTTGAAGAGACGGGACAGGGGATTGAAGAGACCCAGTACTTC. This sequence encodes CSVEETGQGIEETQYF.

The gene calls are TRBV20-1 and TRBJ2-5; 9 positions agree with TRBD2. V shed 6 bases and J 1 base; nucleotides not matched to a gene: 6. The CDR3 is 14 amino acids. Germline CDR1 and CDR2: DFQATT and SNEGSKA (reference sequence). The CDR3 sequence: CSAIRLAVQETQYF. The CDR3 nucleotides read TGCAGTGCGATCCGACTAGCGGTCCAAGAGACCCAGTACTTC.

In its sample, this clonotype was seen a few times. The chain has TRBV29-1 and TRBJ1-1, with D perhaps matching TRBD1 (6 bases). V dropped 6 bases and J dropped 8 bases, with 13 bases sitting between them. Germline lookup yields CDR1 SQVTM and CDR2 ANQGSEA. This CDR3 region has 11 residues. The CDR3 DNA reads as TGCAGCGTAGGGGGAACAGGGGAAGCTTTCTTT. Its translation is CSVGGTGEAFF. The whole variable domain, remainder taken from reference TRBV29-1 and TRBJ1-1, is SAVISQKPSRDICQRGTSLTIQCQVDSQVTMMFWYRQQPGQSLTLIATANQGSEATYESGFVIDKFPISRPNLTFSTLTVSNMSPEDSSIYLCSVGGTGEAFFGQGTRLTVV.

The chain combines TRBV2 with TRBJ2-2, with 8 positions matching TRBD1. The germline CDR1 and CDR2 sequences are SNHLY and FYNNEI. The CDR3 is made up of 13 amino acids. The V segment lost 11 bases and the J segment 2 bases; nucleotides outside the gene matches: 4. CDR3 sequence reads: CAGGTGNTGELFF. The DNA for the CDR3 is TGTGCCGGAGGGACAGGAAACACCGGGGAGCTGTTTTTT.

This clonotype was observed a few times. The gene calls are TRBV29-1 and TRBJ2-5, with TRBD1 matching 9 bases. This CDR3 contains 14 residues. Germline trimming cut 2 bases from V and 6 bases from J; bases unmatched to any gene: 7. The V gene's germline CDR1 is SQVTM and CDR2 ANQGSEA. CDR3 sequence reads: CSVEIQGASQTQYF. Here the CDR3 DNA reads TGCAGCGTTGAAATACAGGGGGCGTCTCAGACCCAGTACTTC.

The rearrangement joins TRBV5-5 to TRBJ2-1; D unclear. The V and J ends lost 1 base and 7 bases respectively, with 15 bases between them. Germline-derived CDR1 and CDR2 are SGHKS and YYEKEE (reference sequence). This CDR3 comprises 15 residues. Here the CDR3 DNA reads TGTGCCAGCAGCTTGTATGGCCTTACTTTGAATGAGCAGTTCTTC. Translated, it gives CASSLYGLTLNEQFF.

The chain uses TRBV29-1 and TRBJ2-5; TRBD2 matches 13 bases. V trimming: 7 bases; J trimming: 6 bases; junction bases outside the gene matches: 8. The CDR3 loop spans 14 amino acids. Per germline, CDR1 SQVTM and CDR2 ANQGSEA. CDR3 loop: CSARTSGSSKTQYF. The CDR3 nucleotides are TGCAGCGCCAGGACTAGCGGGAGCTCTAAGACCCAGTACTTC.

CDR3 region: CSAPPTGANEKLFF. The CDR3 region has the DNA TGCAGTGCTCCGCCGACAGGGGCTAATGAAAAACTGTTTTTT. The chain links TRBV20-1 to TRBJ1-4, with 8 bases lining up with TRBD1. V lost 5 bases and J lost 3; bases outside the gene matches: 5. CDR1 and CDR2 (germline): DFQATT, SNEGSKA (reference sequence). The CDR3 has 14 amino acids.

The V gene is TRBV3-1, the J gene TRBJ1-4; D uncertain. In germline, CDR1 is LGHDT, CDR2 YNNKEL (reference sequence). V was trimmed by 0 bases and J by 7 bases, leaving 3 bases between them. The CDR3 is 12 amino acids. The CDR3 nucleotides are TGTGCCAGCAGCCAAGATCCTGAAAAACTGTTTTTT. It specifies CASSQDPEKLFF.

This clonotype was observed a few times. The genes are TRBV5-1 and TRBJ2-3, with D unresolved. Trimming shortened V by 6 bases and J by 2 bases, and 10 bases separated the two germline ends. CDR1 SGHRS and CDR2 YFSETQ come from the germline V gene. This CDR3 has 13 amino acids. The CDR3 coding sequence is TGCGCCAGCAATGCGGAACTCACAGATACGCAGTATTTT. It translates to CASNAELTDTQYF.

The genes are TRBV6-5 and TRBJ1-1; 7 nucleotides line up with TRBD1. The CDR3 runs to 12 residues. Trimming took 6 bases from V and 6 from J; bases not matched to a gene: 4. The germline V gene encodes CDR1 MNHEY and CDR2 SVGAGI. The CDR3 coding sequence is TGTGCCAGCAGACAGGGGATCGCTGAAGCTTTCTTT. It encodes CASRQGIAEAFF.

The gene calls are TRBV10-3 and TRBJ2-5; D might be TRBD2 (5 bases). The CDR3 is 14 residues long. CDR1 is ENHRY and CDR2 is SYGVKD in the germline V gene. V lost 4 bases and J 2 bases, leaving 11 bases between the germline ends. CDR3 amino acids: CAISVLGRQETQYF. Written as DNA, the CDR3 is TGTGCCATCAGTGTTTTGGGGAGACAAGAGACCCAGTACTTC.

This clonotype was counted many times. The chain combines TRBV10-2 with TRBJ2-4, with D perhaps TRBD1 or TRBD2 (5 bases each). The V and J ends lost 7 bases and 5 bases respectively, with 12 bases between them. The germline CDR1 and CDR2 sequences are WSHSY and SAAADI. This CDR3 comprises 13 residues. CDR3 bases: TGCGCCAGCAATACGCAGGGACAAAACATTCAGTACTTC. Amino acids: CASNTQGQNIQYF.

This clonotype was seen a handful of times. The rearrangement links TRBV20-1 to TRBJ1-2; D might be TRBD1 (5 bases). This CDR3 region has 12 residues. Germline V gene lookup returns CDR1 DFQATT and CDR2 SNEGSKA (reference sequence). Trimming cost V 6 bases and J 8 bases, with 16 bases left between them. CDR3 in DNA: TGCAGTGCACGGGCAGGGTCGCGAGGCTACACCTTC. It codes for CSARAGSRGYTF.

V usage is TRBV30 and J usage is TRBJ2-5; 7 bases align to TRBD1. Trimming cost V 4 bases and J 9 bases; bases outside gene matches: 8. This CDR3 is 12 amino acids long. Germline CDR1 reads GTSNPN; CDR2 reads SVGIG (reference sequence). CDR3 nucleotides: TGTGCCTGGACTCTCCGCCAGGGGGCCCAGTACTTC. Its protein product is CAWTLRQGAQYF.

The rearrangement links TRBV20-1 to TRBJ2-3; TRBD2 aligns across 9 bases. Trimming at V came to 4 bases and at J to 0 bases, leaving 5 bases not matched to a gene. CDR1 is DFQATT, CDR2 SNEGSKA, per germline (reference sequence). The CDR3 runs to 15 residues. The CDR3, as DNA: TGCAGTGCTAACGGGCTAGCGGGGAGCACAGATACGCAGTATTTT. It yields the protein CSANGLAGSTDTQYF.